These 24 T cell receptor beta chains were all obtained from the same sample, sequenced in a study of T cell responses to AZD1222 COVID-19 vaccine (dated by TCRdb to the early 2020s). Interpreted using the paper, the time point label stands for: about 28 days (+/-7) after the second vaccine dose. The method behind the library was the immunoSEQ multiplex PCR assay. TCRdb mirrors the immuneACCESS table, restricted to in-frame sequences. Some clones are absent from its copies; in checked studies, under half trace to an unresolved V gene, and the reason for the others is unknown. This sample comprises about 73,000 clones, approximately 89% of them detected only once. The ten most abundant clones make up 9.3% of the sample. Sequencing used peripheral blood, obtained 28 days after the second AZD1222 dose. The receptors here all came from an adult who received the AZD1222 COVID-19 vaccine.

The V gene is TRBV5-1, the J gene TRBJ1-1; TRBD1 is a possible D gene (6 bases). CDR1 is SGHRS and CDR2 is YFSETQ in the germline V gene. V lost 4 bases and J lost 2, with 21 bases in between. This CDR3 comprises 17 residues. The CDR3 DNA follows: TGCGCCAGCAGCCACCCGGAGGGAGGGGGGAAAAACACTGAAGCTTTCTTT. It codes for CASSHPEGGGKNTEAFF.

This chain joins TRBV19 and TRBJ1-6; D is uncertain. Germline V lookup: CDR1 LNHDA, CDR2 SQIVND (reference sequence). V was clipped by 0 bases and J by 6 bases, with 9 bases between them. This CDR3 spans 15 amino acids. CDR3 protein: CASSIDLILNSPLHF. The CDR3 DNA reads TGTGCCAGTAGTATAGATCTGATCCTTAATTCACCCCTCCACTTT.

The chain links TRBV10-1 to TRBJ1-5, with D tentatively TRBD1 (6 bases). Germline V gene data show CDR1 as WNHNN and CDR2 as SYGVQD (reference sequence). There are 14 residues in the CDR3. V shed 7 bases and J shed 6 bases, with 16 bases lying between them. CDR3 sequence (DNA): TGCGCCAGCAATCGGGCAGGGGCGGCTCAGCCCCAGCATTTT. As protein: CASNRAGAAQPQHF.

The gene calls are TRBV28 and TRBJ1-5, with 9 bases fitting TRBD1. The CDR3 is made up of 17 amino acids. Germline V CDR1 and CDR2: MDHEN, SYDVKM. The V and J ends lost 6 bases and 0 bases, in that order; junction bases with no gene match: 9. CDR3 sequence (DNA): TGTGCCAGCAGAACCGGGACAGGGTTTCTTAGCAATCAGCCCCAGCATTTT. Residues: CASRTGTGFLSNQPQHF.

This rearrangement joins TRBV6-5 to TRBJ2-5, with no clear D. CDR3 length equals 12 residues. CDR1 and CDR2 from the germline V gene are MNHEY and SVGAGI. The V and J ends lost 6 bases and 1 base respectively, with 6 bases between them. CDR3 protein: CASSGPQETQYF. The DNA for the CDR3 is TGTGCCAGCAGCGGTCCCCAAGAGACCCAGTACTTC.

This clone was counted only a few times. The chain joins TRBV9 to TRBJ1-3; 7 bases are shared with TRBD1. The V gene end was trimmed by 4 bases and the J gene end by 0 bases; junction bases not matched to a gene: 10. The CDR3 is 17 residues long. Per the germline V gene, CDR1 is SGDLS and CDR2 is YYNGEE. The CDR3 DNA follows: TGTGCCAGCAGCACCCGGGACAGATACGACTCTGGAAACACCATATATTTT. This sequence encodes CASSTRDRYDSGNTIYF. The variable domain in full, with the rest retrieved from reference TRBV9 and TRBJ1-3, is DSGVTQTPKHLITATGQRVTLRCSPRSGDLSVYWYQQSLDQGLQFLIQYYNGEERAKGNILERFSAQQFPDLHSELNLSSLELGDSALYFCASSTRDRYDSGNTIYFGEGSWLTVV.

The rearrangement joins TRBV28 to TRBJ2-7; 8 bases are a match to TRBD1. This CDR3 comprises 14 residues. J gave up 2 bases and V 7 bases, and 7 bases lay outside the gene matches. Per the germline V gene, CDR1 is MDHEN and CDR2 is SYDVKM. The CDR3 here is CASTRTGSPYEQYF. The CDR3 nucleotides are TGTGCCAGCACCAGGACAGGGAGCCCCTACGAGCAGTACTTC.

The V and J genes are TRBV11-2 and TRBJ1-1, with 8 bases fitting TRBD1. Germline values: CDR1 SGHAT, CDR2 FQNNGV. The V segment lost 4 bases and the J segment 0 bases; nucleotides outside the gene matches: 4. This CDR3 is 15 amino acids long. CDR3: CASSSRTGLNTEAFF. The CDR3 DNA is TGTGCCAGCAGCTCTCGGACAGGGTTGAACACTGAAGCTTTCTTT.

The DNA of the CDR3 is TGTGCCAGCAGTCCCACGGGAGCCGGGGAGCTGTTTTTT. Encoded protein: CASSPTGAGELFF. V is TRBV6-2 or TRBV6-3 and J is TRBJ2-2; a possible D gene is TRBD2 (6 bases). V gave up 5 bases and J gave up 6 bases, with 10 bases separating them. Germline lookup yields CDR1 MNHEY and CDR2 SVGEGT. The CDR3 covers 13 residues.

The chain combines TRBV11-2 with TRBJ2-5; 9 bases map to TRBD2. Germline CDR1 is SGHAT and CDR2 is FQNNGV. CDR3 size: 17 residues. Trimming removed 2 bases from V and 4 bases from J; junction bases left unmatched: 11. CDR3 sequence: CASSLQVLAGSVETQYF. The CDR3 nucleotides read TGTGCCAGCAGCTTACAGGTGCTAGCGGGGTCGGTAGAGACCCAGTACTTC.

As concerns this clone: A junction end diverges from the germline sequence, so it may reflect a read error. V usage is TRBV5-1 and J usage is TRBJ1-2, with no clear D. The CDR3 consists of 12 residues. The germline CDR1 and CDR2 sequences are SGHRS and YFSETQ. The CDR3 here is CASREGTDLLAF. In DNA form, the CDR3 reads TGCGCCAGCAGAGAGGGAACCGACCTCCTCGCCTTC. Full variable domain (missing parts from reference TRBV5-1 and TRBJ1-2): KAGVTQTPRYLIKTRGQQVTLSCSPISGHRSVSWYQQTPGQGLQFLFEYFSETQRNKGNFPGRFSGRQFSNSRSEMNVSTLELGDSALYLCASREGTDLLAFGSGTRLTVV.

The chain uses TRBV28 and TRBJ2-7; D may correspond to TRBD1 or TRBD2 (6 bases each). There are 13 residues in the CDR3. The germline V and J ends were trimmed by 6 bases and 6 bases, with 15 bases remaining between them. Germline values: CDR1 MDHEN, CDR2 SYDVKM. CDR3 nucleotides: TGTGCCAGCAGGACCCCCCCGGGGGCCGAGCAGTACTTC. It specifies CASRTPPGAEQYF.

The rearrangement uses TRBV27 and TRBJ1-5; D is perhaps TRBD1 (6 bases). The CDR3 runs to 17 residues. V dropped 3 bases and J dropped 5 bases, with 20 bases sitting between them. In germline, CDR1 is MNHEY, CDR2 SMNVEV (reference sequence). CDR3 sequence reads: CASSLSIRGPRDQPQHF. The CDR3 DNA follows: TGTGCCAGCAGTTTGAGCATCAGGGGTCCGAGGGATCAGCCCCAGCATTTT.

The V and J genes are TRBV5-1 and TRBJ2-5; 9 positions agree with TRBD1. Germline CDR1 and CDR2: SGHRS and YFSETQ. V lost 0 bases, J lost 4 bases, and 4 bases stayed unmatched. CDR3 size: 15 residues. The CDR3 loop is CASSLGQGVGETQYF. CDR3 coding DNA: TGCGCCAGCAGCTTGGGACAGGGGGTGGGAGAGACCCAGTACTTC.

This chain uses TRBV25-1 with TRBJ1-6; no clear D. V gave up 1 base and J gave up 9 bases, with 7 bases separating them. The CDR3 loop spans 13 amino acids. Germline values: CDR1 MGHDK, CDR2 SYGVNS. CDR3 sequence (DNA): TGTGCCAGCAGTGAATCTAAGGGTTCACCCCTCCACTTT. Its protein product is CASSESKGSPLHF. The full variable domain, in which reference TRBV25-1 and TRBJ1-6 provide the parts outside the CDR3, is EADIYQTPRYLVIGTGKKITLECSQTMGHDKMYWYQQDPGMELHLIHYSYGVNSTEKGDLSSESTVSRIRTEHFPLTLESARPSHTSQYLCASSESKGSPLHFGNGTRLTVT.

The gene calls are TRBV29-1 and TRBJ1-1, with a weak D call TRBD1 (6 bases). The CDR3 has 14 residues. Germline CDR1 and CDR2: SQVTM and ANQGSEA. V shed 6 bases and J shed 1 base, with 15 bases lying between them. DNA for the CDR3: TGCAGCGTCGTGGTCGTAGGGGGGAACACTGAAGCTTTCTTT. As protein: CSVVVVGGNTEAFF.

The rearrangement links TRBV18 to TRBJ1-4, with a tentative D call TRBD1 (5 bases). The CDR3 extends over 15 amino acids. The V end was cut by 2 bases, the J end by 6 bases, with 13 bases between. Germline CDR1 and CDR2: KGHSH and LQKENI. The CDR3 DNA reads as TGTGCCAGCTCACCAGGGGCAAGGGGTGATGAAAAACTGTTTTTT. Translating it yields CASSPGARGDEKLFF.

The chain uses TRBV19 and TRBJ2-7; the match to TRBD1 covers 8 bases. V shed 3 bases and J 2 bases; nucleotides not matched to a gene: 6. Per the germline V gene, CDR1 is LNHDA and CDR2 is SQIVND (reference sequence). This CDR3 comprises 15 residues. This CDR3 reads CASSMRTGITYEQYF. CDR3 bases: TGTGCCAGTAGTATGCGGACAGGGATCACCTACGAGCAGTACTTC.

The V gene is TRBV7-2, the J gene TRBJ1-5; tentatively, D is TRBD1 (5 bases). Deletions cut 5 bases from V and 7 bases from J, with 12 bases between. Per the germline V gene, CDR1 is SGHTA and CDR2 is FQGNSA. The CDR3 extends over 13 amino acids. The CDR3 region has the DNA TGTGCCAGCAGCCCCCGTGGGGGGCAGCCCCAGCATTTT. This codes for CASSPRGGQPQHF.

This clone occurred a few times. This chain connects TRBV24-1 to TRBJ1-2; a possible D gene is TRBD1 (5 bases). Trimming took off 5 bases at V and 7 bases at J, with 19 bases between the two ends. Germline V CDR1 and CDR2: KGHDR, SFDVKD. The CDR3 length is 15 residues. In nucleotides, the CDR3 is TGTGCCACCAGTGCCAATACGGGGGTATTTGCTGGCTACACCTTC. Protein product: CATSANTGVFAGYTF.

This chain links TRBV30 with TRBJ1-3, with D uncertain. V was shortened by 6 bases and J by 0 bases, with 12 bases between the two germline ends. Germline lookup yields CDR1 GTSNPN and CDR2 SVGIG (reference sequence). CDR3 length: 14 amino acids. CDR3 nucleotide sequence: TGTGCCTGTCCCCGGAGAGGCTCTGGAAACACCATATATTTT. This sequence encodes CACPRRGSGNTIYF.

CDR3 sequence: CASSLVGGAEKLFF. CDR3 nucleotide sequence: TGCGCCAGCAGCTTGGTTGGGGGCGCGGAGAAACTGTTTTTT. The rearrangement uses TRBV5-1 and TRBJ1-4, with D perhaps TRBD1 (6 bases). Between the trimmed V and J ends, which lost 0 bases and 11 bases, there was a span of 14 bases. CDR1 is SGHRS and CDR2 is YFSETQ in the germline V gene. This CDR3 has 14 residues.

The rearrangement uses TRBV5-4 and TRBJ2-7; the D gene is possibly TRBD2 (5 bases). Germline-derived CDR1 and CDR2 are SGHNT and YYREEE (reference sequence). V was trimmed by 0 bases and J by 6 bases, leaving 13 bases between them. The CDR3 has 14 amino acids. CDR3 in amino acids: CASSLAVGSLEQYF. CDR3 in DNA: TGTGCCAGCAGCTTGGCCGTAGGGAGTCTCGAGCAGTACTTC.

This rearrangement joins TRBV5-1 to TRBJ2-7; D assignment may be TRBD1 or TRBD2 (6 bases each). Per germline, CDR1 SGHRS and CDR2 YFSETQ. Trimming removed 0 bases from V and 4 bases from J, with 14 bases in between. The CDR3 loop spans 15 amino acids. This CDR3 reads CASSLAWGAGYEQYF. The CDR3 coding sequence is TGCGCCAGCAGCTTGGCCTGGGGGGCTGGGTACGAGCAGTACTTC. Together with reference TRBV5-1 and TRBJ2-7, the CDR3 gives the full variable domain: KAGVTQTPRYLIKTRGQQVTLSCSPISGHRSVSWYQQTPGQGLQFLFEYFSETQRNKGNFPGRFSGRQFSNSRSEMNVSTLELGDSALYLCASSLAWGAGYEQYFGPGTRLTVT.